The sequence of this T cell receptor beta chain was determined in a study of T cell changes during pregnancy in multiple sclerosis (dated by TCRdb to between 2018 and 2021). Background on the whole study: The study examined how the T cell repertoire changed over the course of pregnancy in women with multiple sclerosis.

Receptors were amplified or captured by the immunoSEQ multiplex PCR assay. In its TCRdb copy, this immuneACCESS table keeps in-frame sequences only and misses some clones. Where compared with another copy, unresolved V genes explain less than half of these, and the others have no known cause. The sample profile shows approximately 70,000 clones; around 92% of them were found once. The ten most abundant clones make up almost 1.5% of the sample. Comments on this clone: Its antigen remains undetermined. No much larger clone is present one base from it, and per-base qualities are unavailable.

The CDR3 runs 14 residues from the cysteine to the phenylalanine. This entry keeps only the CDR3 DNA: 42 bases, framed from base 1. CDR1 and CDR2, per the germline V gene, are MDHEN and SYDVKM. Between the V and J ends, shortened by 5 bases and 3 bases respectively, the junction contains 11 bases. The receptor was derived from a female donor with multiple sclerosis, enrolled in a pregnancy study. The chain joins TRBV28 to TRBJ2-1; TRBD2 is possibly the D segment (5 matching bases). This material consisted of peripheral blood, taken after pregnancy. The CDR3 region: CASSPAGGYNEQFF. The nucleotide sequence is given as TGTGCCAGCAGTCCTGCGGGCGGCTACAATGAGCAGTTCTTC. Beyond the CDR3, the reference TRBV28 and TRBJ2-1 genes provide the residues; the full variable domain reads: DVKVTQSSRYLVKRTGEKVFLECVQDMDHENMFWYRQDPGLGLRLIYFSYDVKMKEKGDIPEGYSVSREKKERFSLILESASTNQTSMYLCASSPAGGYNEQFFGPGTRLTVL.